These T cell receptor beta chains were read from a single sample in a study of blood T cells in healthy people across ages. TCRdb processed the 5' RACE reads anew with MiXCR; each CDR3 protein has one entry. The data contain 600,000 or so distinct CDR3 sequences, 47% of them singletons. The sequenced sample was blood. The receptors stem from a man older than 75 in good health. Each CDR3 is given with its conserved first and last residue. D genes are given only for firm matches. Rows give clone size only sometimes, using once, few, many, or a class for an expanded clone.

V gene	clone size	J gene	CDR3 length	D gene	CDR3 protein	CDR3 DNA
TRBV20-1	-	TRBJ1-5	12	-	CSAGVWDQPQHF	TGCAGTGCTGGGGTTTGGGATCAGCCCCAGCATTTT
TRBV7-9	few	TRBJ2-2	14	-	CASSPLEYGGELFF	TGTGCCAGCAGCCCCTTAGAATACGGCGGGGAGCTGTTTTTT
TRBV6-5	few	TRBJ2-7	16	-	CASSPHRDSGVSEQYF	TGTGCCAGCAGCCCACACCGGGACAGCGGGGTAAGCGAGCAGTACTTC
TRBV7-2	-	TRBJ1-5	15	-	CASSLWGLGNQPQHF	TGTGCCAGCAGCTTATGGGGGCTCGGCAATCAGCCCCAGCATTTT
TRBV7-9	many	TRBJ2-7	14	TRBD1	CASSFGTASYEQYF	TGTGCCAGCAGCTTCGGGACAGCCTCCTACGAGCAGTACTTC
TRBV7-8	-	TRBJ2-1	16	-	CASSLLGGRFGNEQFF	TGTGCCAGCAGCTTACTGGGGGGGCGCTTTGGCAATGAGCAGTTCTTC
TRBV5-1	-	TRBJ1-2	16	-	CASSLGWQAGNYGYTF	TGCGCCAGCAGCTTGGGTTGGCAGGCCGGGAACTATGGCTACACCTTC
TRBV9	few	TRBJ2-1	14	TRBD2	CASSAGLADNEQFF	TGTGCCAGCAGCGCGGGACTAGCGGACAATGAGCAGTTCTTC
TRBV4-3	-	TRBJ2-2	14	-	CASSQEGIPHRLFF	TGCGCCAGCAGCCAAGAAGGTATACCCCATCGGCTGTTTTTT
TRBV9	few	TRBJ2-3	14	-	CASSTPTNVDTQYF	TGTGCCAGCAGCACCCCGACTAATGTAGATACGCAGTATTTT
TRBV2	-	TRBJ2-5	13	-	CASAWNVRETQYF	TGTGCCAGCGCCTGGAACGTTAGAGAGACCCAGTACTTC
TRBV11-2	-	TRBJ1-1	15	TRBD1	CASRRDRGLNTEAFF	TGTGCCAGCAGAAGGGACAGGGGGCTTAACACTGAAGCTTTCTTT
TRBV6-5	few	TRBJ2-4	13	-	CASSLGYRDIQYF	TGTGCCAGCAGTTTGGGATACCGTGACATTCAGTACTTC
TRBV29-1	few	TRBJ2-1	15	-	CSVEDRTESYNEQFF	TGCAGCGTTGAAGACCGGACAGAGTCCTACAATGAGCAGTTCTTC
TRBV9	-	TRBJ2-7	14	-	CASSATWGVYEQYF	TGTGCCAGCAGCGCAACCTGGGGGGTCTACGAGCAGTACTTC
TRBV5-1	-	TRBJ1-5	15	-	CASSLRGQQNQPQHF	TGCGCCAGCAGCTTGAGAGGACAGCAAAATCAGCCCCAGCATTTT
TRBV20-1	-	TRBJ2-5	15	TRBD1	CSAPGTGTLGETQYF	TGCAGTGCTCCCGGGACAGGGACCTTGGGGGAGACCCAGTACTTC
TRBV4-1	-	TRBJ2-3	17	TRBD2	CASSQDLAGGATDTQYF	TGCGCCAGCAGCCAAGATTTAGCGGGGGGGGCCACAGATACGCAGTATTTT
TRBV29-1	-	TRBJ1-2	13	TRBD1	CSADRGSGGGYTF	TGCAGCGCGGACAGGGGGTCAGGAGGCGGCTACACCTTC
TRBV18	-	TRBJ1-2	15	-	CASSPPLPGTYGYTF	TGTGCCAGCTCACCACCACTTCCAGGGACCTATGGCTACACCTTC
TRBV24-1	few	TRBJ2-6	18	TRBD1	CATSDTGTGSSGANVLTF	TGTGCCACCAGTGACACCGGGACAGGGTCTTCTGGGGCCAACGTCCTGACTTTC
TRBV5-5	-	TRBJ2-3	17	TRBD1	CASSTAPGQGFPDTQYF	TGTGCCAGCAGCACCGCACCGGGACAGGGGTTCCCAGATACGCAGTATTTT
TRBV29-1	few	TRBJ2-3	15	TRBD2	CSVSVSGSVTDTQYF	TGCAGCGTTTCGGTTAGCGGGAGTGTAACAGATACGCAGTATTTT
TRBV7-2	-	TRBJ2-5	15	TRBD1	CASSPPGQGAETQYF	TGTGCCAGCAGCCCTCCGGGACAGGGGGCGGAGACCCAGTACTTC
TRBV6-6	-	TRBJ2-1	14	-	CASIAVSEANEQFF	TGTGCCAGCATAGCGGTATCGGAAGCCAATGAGCAGTTCTTC
TRBV9	few	TRBJ2-1	15	-	CASSVASPQVNEQFF	TGTGCCAGCAGCGTAGCGTCTCCCCAAGTCAATGAGCAGTTCTTC
TRBV13	-	TRBJ1-1	13	-	CASSLVPSAEAFF	TGTGCCAGCAGCTTAGTTCCGTCCGCTGAAGCTTTCTTT
TRBV28	few	TRBJ2-7	17	TRBD1	CASRPPTGTGITYEQYF	TGTGCCAGCAGACCCCCGACCGGGACAGGGATCACCTACGAGCAGTACTTC
TRBV3-1	-	TRBJ2-1	13	TRBD2	CASSGGGVYEQFF	TGTGCCAGCAGCGGCGGGGGGGTGTATGAGCAGTTCTTC
TRBV13	-	TRBJ2-2	16	TRBD1	CASSPRVQGDHGELFF	TGTGCCAGCAGCCCACGGGTACAGGGGGATCACGGGGAGCTGTTTTTT
TRBV29-1	-	TRBJ2-5	11	-	CSAAGPETQYF	TGCAGCGCCGCTGGGCCCGAGACCCAGTACTTC
TRBV29-1	-	TRBJ2-7	12	-	CSVDSARGEQYF	TGCAGCGTTGATTCAGCGAGGGGCGAGCAGTACTTC